Presented here are 16 T cell receptor beta chains from one specimen sequenced in a study of control samples from healthy donors and cancer patients. Using immunoSEQ multiplex PCR, the repertoire was profiled, and TCRdb retains in-frame clones only, with some absent. Of 95,000 to 150,000 clones listed, around 87% are singletons. Sequenced sample: blood. These receptors all come from a man between 60 and 75 years old in good health.

The chain uses TRBV5-1 and TRBJ2-3; 9 bases map to TRBD2. Germline CDR1 and CDR2: SGHRS and YFSETQ. V was pared by 2 bases and J by 2 bases, with 3 bases of the junction left unmatched. The CDR3 contains 15 residues. Written as DNA, the CDR3 is TGCGCCAGCAGCTTTAGCGGGGGTGACACAGATACGCAGTATTTT. This gives the protein CASSFSGGDTDTQYF.

The chain is built from TRBV19 and TRBJ1-5, with unresolved D. This CDR3 contains 13 residues. The germline CDR1 and CDR2 sequences are LNHDA and SQIVND (reference sequence). The V end lost 6 bases, the J end lost 6 bases, and 12 bases lay between the germline ends. The CDR3 region is CASSGSVGQPQHF. The CDR3 coding sequence is TGTGCCAGTAGCGGGAGTGTCGGTCAGCCCCAGCATTTT.

This clone was observed a handful of times. The chain has TRBV19 and TRBJ1-5; D gene unclear. The CDR3 sequence is 15 residues long. V was clipped by 6 bases and J by 1 base, with 13 bases between them. Germline CDR1 is LNHDA and CDR2 is SQIVND (reference sequence). CDR3 protein: CASRTSGPSNQPQHF. The CDR3 DNA follows: TGTGCCAGTAGGACCAGCGGGCCGAGCAATCAGCCCCAGCATTTT.

The V and J genes are TRBV3-1 (or the pseudogene TRBV3-2) and TRBJ1-1; 7 bases agree with TRBD1. Germline V gene data show CDR1 as LGHDT and CDR2 as YNNKEL (reference sequence). The CDR3 loop spans 14 amino acids. Trimming at V came to 3 bases and at J to 1 base, leaving 2 bases not matched to a gene. The CDR3 DNA follows: TGTGCCAGCAGCCACCGACAGGGGAACACTGAAGCTTTCTTT. Protein: CASSHRQGNTEAFF.

This rearrangement joins TRBV28 to TRBJ2-1; 13 bases line up with TRBD2. This CDR3 spans 15 amino acids. V gave up 6 bases and J gave up 8 bases; unmatched junction bases: 7. Per the germline V gene, CDR1 is MDHEN and CDR2 is SYDVKM. The CDR3 sequence: CASSYTSGGAYEQFF. The CDR3 bases are TGTGCCAGCAGCTACACTAGCGGGGGGGCTTATGAGCAGTTCTTC. Combining the CDR3 with reference TRBV28 and TRBJ2-1 gives the whole variable domain DVKVTQSSRYLVKRTGEKVFLECVQDMDHENMFWYRQDPGLGLRLIYFSYDVKMKEKGDIPEGYSVSREKKERFSLILESASTNQTSMYLCASSYTSGGAYEQFFGPGTRLTVL.

The V and J genes are TRBV7-2 and TRBJ1-1; D gene ambiguous. This CDR3 is 12 amino acids long. V shed 1 base and J shed 4 bases, with 4 bases lying between them. CDR1 is SGHTA, CDR2 FQGNSA, per germline. Here the CDR3 DNA reads TGTGCCAGCAGCTTAGGGGTCACTGAAGCTTTCTTT. Translating gives CASSLGVTEAFF.

The rearrangement joins TRBV3-1 (or the pseudogene TRBV3-2) to TRBJ1-2; no firm D call. Per the germline V gene, CDR1 is LGHDT and CDR2 is YNNKEL (reference sequence). Trimming stripped 1 base from V and 4 bases from J, with 13 bases between. CDR3 length equals 15 residues. As DNA, the CDR3 is TGTGCCAGCAGCCAAGTCCCACGGGGAACCTATGGCTACACCTTC. Its translation is CASSQVPRGTYGYTF.

This rearrangement joins TRBV28 to TRBJ1-5; tentative D call: TRBD1 (6 bases). Germline values: CDR1 MDHEN, CDR2 SYDVKM. V was cut by 6 bases and J by 2 bases, with 14 bases left in between. This CDR3 comprises 15 residues. The CDR3, as DNA: TGTGCCAGCAGACGGACAGTTGGACGCAATCAGCCCCAGCATTTT. It translates to CASRRTVGRNQPQHF.

The rearrangement uses TRBV7-8 and TRBJ1-1, with TRBD1 as a possible D gene (6 bases). The CDR3 has 14 residues. Trimming left V 1 base short and J 2 bases short, with 8 bases between. The germline V gene encodes CDR1 SGHVS and CDR2 FQNEAQ. The CDR3 loop reads CASSLGTANTEAFF. The CDR3 DNA follows: TGTGCCAGCAGCTTAGGGACAGCTAACACTGAAGCTTTCTTT.

In this sample, this clone turned up once. This chain uses TRBV12-3 or TRBV12-4 with TRBJ1-5; 7 nucleotides line up with TRBD1. There are 13 residues in the CDR3. With 6 bases clipped from V and 5 bases from J, the junction kept 4 bases outside the gene matches. As DNA, the CDR3 is TGTGCCAGCAGGTGGGACAGATATCAGCCCCAGCATTTT. It encodes CASRWDRYQPQHF.

This chain uses TRBV11-2 with TRBJ1-5, with 8 nucleotides matching TRBD1. The ends lost 5 bases at V and 7 bases at J; junction bases unmatched: 10. The CDR3 has 15 residues. Germline V lookup: CDR1 SGHAT, CDR2 FQNNGV. The DNA for the CDR3 is TGTGCCAGCAGCCCGACAGGGGAGGGCAGCCAGCCCCAGCATTTT. It yields the protein CASSPTGEGSQPQHF.

This chain links TRBV6-1 with TRBJ1-2; D uncertain. The V gene lost 3 bases and the J gene lost 4 bases, with 18 bases spanning the gap. The CDR3 totals 16 residues. CDR1 is MNHNS, CDR2 SASEGT, per germline. Here the CDR3 DNA reads TGTGCCAGCAGTGAGCTTTTTTTTGACATTGGCTATGGCTACACCTTC. It specifies CASSELFFDIGYGYTF.

This clone was seen a handful of times. The chain links TRBV6-5 to TRBJ1-5, with D hard to call. From germline, CDR1 is MNHEY and CDR2 SVGAGI. Trimming removed 7 bases at V and 0 bases at J, with 7 bases between. This CDR3 has 13 residues. This CDR3 is CASKTDSNQPQHF. DNA of the CDR3: TGTGCCAGCAAAACGGATAGCAATCAGCCCCAGCATTTT.

J is TRBJ2-5 and V is TRBV5-4; 12 bases are a match to TRBD2. The V gene's germline CDR1 is SGHNT and CDR2 YYREEE (reference sequence). This CDR3 has 15 residues. Unmatched junction bases numbered 3, after V lost 4 bases and J lost 2 bases. CDR3 sequence (DNA): TGTGCCAGCAGCCCGGGACTAGCGGGTCAAGAGACCCAGTACTTC. Translating gives CASSPGLAGQETQYF.

The J gene is TRBJ2-7, the V gene TRBV5-4, with D hard to call. The CDR3 loop spans 15 amino acids. V shed 0 bases and J shed 2 bases, with 12 bases lying between them. Germline CDR1 reads SGHNT; CDR2 reads YYREEE (reference sequence). The CDR3 coding sequence is TGTGCCAGCAGCTTGGGTTTGGACCTGACCTACGAGCAGTACTTC. As protein: CASSLGLDLTYEQYF.

The chain recombines TRBV18 with TRBJ2-7, with D tentatively TRBD2 (6 bases). Germline CDR1 and CDR2: KGHSH and LQKENI. The CDR3 sequence is 14 residues long. V was cut by 4 bases and J by 2 bases, with 12 bases left in between. The CDR3 spells CASSLGGGTYEQYF. The DNA for the CDR3 is TGTGCCAGCTCACTCGGGGGTGGAACCTACGAGCAGTACTTC. The variable domain in full, with the rest retrieved from reference TRBV18 and TRBJ2-7, is NAGVMQNPRHLVRRRGQEARLRCSPMKGHSHVYWYRQLPEEGLKFMVYLQKENIIDESGMPKERFSAEFPKEGPSILRIQQVVRGDSAAYFCASSLGGGTYEQYFGPGTRLTVT.